The 15 T cell receptor beta chains in this list originate from one sample, sequenced in a study of PD-1 blockade in classical Hodgkin lymphoma. This table comes from immunoSEQ multiplex PCR, and its TCRdb copy is limited to in-frame clones, with some not included. Among around 19,000 clones, about 80% were seen once, and the ten largest hold about 5%. Each and every patient relapsed after autologous stem cell transplantation, and patients got differing brentuximab vedotin exposure. The specimen comprised peripheral blood mononuclear cells (PBMCs), sampled at baseline. The receptor source for this set is a human donor with classical Hodgkin lymphoma.

The chain uses TRBV6-5 and TRBJ1-1, with TRBD1 matching over 8 bases. The CDR3 loop spans 13 amino acids. V was clipped by 0 bases and J by 7 bases; unmatched bases: 1. Germline V CDR1 and CDR2: MNHEY, SVGAGI. The CDR3 bases are TGTGCCAGCAGTTACTCCGACAGGGGTGAAGCTTTCTTT. This sequence encodes CASSYSDRGEAFF.

This clone has just a few counts. The V call is TRBV5-8, the J call TRBJ2-7, with 7 positions matching TRBD1. V lost 4 bases and J lost 2; bases outside the gene matches: 6. From germline, CDR1 is SGHTS and CDR2 YDEGEE. The CDR3 consists of 14 residues. Written as DNA, the CDR3 is TGTGCCAGCAGCGTGACAGGGTATCCCTACGAGCAGTACTTC. This codes for CASSVTGYPYEQYF.

This rearrangement joins TRBV7-9 to TRBJ2-5; a weak D match, TRBD1 (5 bases). V lost 2 bases and J lost 1, with 8 bases in between. Germline assignment: CDR1 SEHNR and CDR2 FQNEAQ (reference sequence). This CDR3 spans 14 amino acids. The CDR3 spells CASSLSTGQETQYF. Here the CDR3 DNA reads TGTGCCAGCAGCTTAAGTACAGGCCAAGAGACCCAGTACTTC.

The chain combines TRBV4-1 with TRBJ1-1; 8 bases align to TRBD1. Germline lookup yields CDR1 MGHRA and CDR2 YSYEKL. Trimming took 0 bases from V and 4 from J; bases not matched to a gene: 7. This CDR3 region has 16 residues. In nucleotides, the CDR3 is TGCGCCAGCAGCCAAGATCAACGGACAGGGAGCACTGAAGCTTTCTTT. Translation gives CASSQDQRTGSTEAFF.

The chain recombines TRBV7-9 with TRBJ1-2, with 7 bases matching TRBD1. The V gene's germline CDR1 is SEHNR and CDR2 FQNEAQ (reference sequence). J was trimmed by 7 bases and V by 7 bases; bases with no gene match: 12. The CDR3 length is 14 residues. The CDR3 protein is CASIKGEGASGYTF. The CDR3, as DNA: TGTGCCAGCATCAAGGGGGAGGGGGCCTCTGGCTACACCTTC.

The J gene is TRBJ2-4, the V gene TRBV11-2, with no clear D. Germline CDR1 reads SGHAT; CDR2 reads FQNNGV. The V gene lost 8 bases and the J gene lost 0 bases, with 8 bases spanning the gap. The CDR3 loop spans 13 amino acids. DNA for the CDR3: TGTGCCAGCTTAGGCCTAGCCAAAAACATTCAGTACTTC. Its translation is CASLGLAKNIQYF.

The chain combines TRBV6-5 with TRBJ2-3, with D uncertain. Germline loops: CDR1 MNHEY, CDR2 SVGAGI. V was shortened by 5 bases and J by 7 bases, with 7 bases between the two germline ends. The CDR3 runs 11 residues. The CDR3 DNA reads TGTGCCAGCAGTCTACGTAATACGCAGTATTTT. Translating it yields CASSLRNTQYF.

This chain links TRBV30 with TRBJ1-2, with 7 positions matching TRBD1. V shed 0 bases and J 12 bases; nucleotides not matched to a gene: 4. The germline V gene encodes CDR1 GTSNPN and CDR2 SVGIG (reference sequence). This CDR3 has 11 residues. The CDR3 is CAWSVGGQHTF. The CDR3 nucleotides read TGTGCCTGGAGTGTAGGGGGACAGCACACCTTC. The entire variable domain, with the rest obtained from reference TRBV30 and TRBJ1-2, is as follows: SQTIHQWPATLVQPVGSPLSLECTVEGTSNPNLYWYRQAAGRGLQLLFYSVGIGQISSEVPQNLSASRPQDRQFILSSKKLLLSDSGFYLCAWSVGGQHTFGSGTRLTVV.

The chain employs TRBV5-1 and TRBJ2-5; 9 bases line up with TRBD1. CDR3 length: 14 amino acids. Germline CDR1 reads SGHRS; CDR2 reads YFSETQ. The V and J ends lost 6 bases and 4 bases, in that order; junction bases with no gene match: 7. This CDR3 reads CASTTGGRGETQYF. The CDR3 DNA reads TGCGCCAGCACCACAGGGGGCAGGGGAGAGACCCAGTACTTC.

This clone was picked up one time. The rearrangement uses TRBV10-3 and TRBJ2-2; D is undetermined. With 4 bases removed from V and 3 bases from J, the gap between germline ends came to 9 bases. The CDR3 contains 14 residues. The V gene's germline CDR1 is ENHRY and CDR2 SYGVKD. The CDR3, as DNA: TGTGCCATCAGTGCGGGCGAGGACACCGGGGAGCTGTTTTTT. It specifies CAISAGEDTGELFF.

The chain joins TRBV27 to TRBJ2-2, with 7 bases lining up with TRBD1. J lost 5 bases, V lost 5 bases, and 8 bases had no gene match. CDR3 length: 15 residues. Per the germline V gene, CDR1 is MNHEY and CDR2 is SMNVEV (reference sequence). The DNA of the CDR3 is TGTGCCAGCAGTAACGACAGGGCAGGGACCGGGGAGCTGTTTTTT. Protein sequence: CASSNDRAGTGELFF.

The V call is TRBV6-4, the J call TRBJ2-1; maybe TRBD2 (6 bases). In germline, CDR1 is MRHNA, CDR2 SNTAGT. Trimming shortened V by 0 bases and J by 11 bases, and 11 bases separated the two germline ends. This CDR3 region has 13 residues. The CDR3 DNA follows: TGTGCCAGCAGTGACTCGATCGGCGGGAAGCAGTTCTTC. This sequence encodes CASSDSIGGKQFF.

The V gene is TRBV9, the J gene TRBJ2-7; 8 bases agree with TRBD2. After removal of 0 bases from V and 3 bases from J, the junction contained 5 bases not matched to a gene. The CDR3 consists of 15 residues. Germline values: CDR1 SGDLS, CDR2 YYNGEE. CDR3 sequence reads: CASSVESGSGYEQYF. DNA for the CDR3: TGTGCCAGCAGCGTAGAAAGCGGGAGTGGCTACGAGCAGTACTTC. Full variable domain (remainder filled in from reference TRBV9 and TRBJ2-7): DSGVTQTPKHLITATGQRVTLRCSPRSGDLSVYWYQQSLDQGLQFLIQYYNGEERAKGNILERFSAQQFPDLHSELNLSSLELGDSALYFCASSVESGSGYEQYFGPGTRLTVT.

The chain uses TRBV6-5 and TRBJ2-2; D call uncertain. Germline V gene lookup returns CDR1 MNHEY and CDR2 SVGAGI. V was pared by 4 bases and J by 1 base, with 7 bases between. This CDR3 is built from 14 residues. The CDR3 coding sequence is TGTGCCAGCAGTTCTTCAGGGAACACCGGGGAGCTGTTTTTT. Translating gives CASSSSGNTGELFF.

This clone ranks as medium-sized. This chain uses TRBV7-9 with TRBJ2-5; 8 nucleotides match TRBD2. This CDR3 spans 15 amino acids. J lost 2 bases, V lost 1 base, and 3 bases had no gene match. CDR1 SEHNR and CDR2 FQNEAQ come from the germline V gene (reference sequence). The CDR3 DNA reads as TGTGCCAGCAGCTTAGGAGCGGGAGTACAAGAGACCCAGTACTTC. This sequence encodes CASSLGAGVQETQYF.